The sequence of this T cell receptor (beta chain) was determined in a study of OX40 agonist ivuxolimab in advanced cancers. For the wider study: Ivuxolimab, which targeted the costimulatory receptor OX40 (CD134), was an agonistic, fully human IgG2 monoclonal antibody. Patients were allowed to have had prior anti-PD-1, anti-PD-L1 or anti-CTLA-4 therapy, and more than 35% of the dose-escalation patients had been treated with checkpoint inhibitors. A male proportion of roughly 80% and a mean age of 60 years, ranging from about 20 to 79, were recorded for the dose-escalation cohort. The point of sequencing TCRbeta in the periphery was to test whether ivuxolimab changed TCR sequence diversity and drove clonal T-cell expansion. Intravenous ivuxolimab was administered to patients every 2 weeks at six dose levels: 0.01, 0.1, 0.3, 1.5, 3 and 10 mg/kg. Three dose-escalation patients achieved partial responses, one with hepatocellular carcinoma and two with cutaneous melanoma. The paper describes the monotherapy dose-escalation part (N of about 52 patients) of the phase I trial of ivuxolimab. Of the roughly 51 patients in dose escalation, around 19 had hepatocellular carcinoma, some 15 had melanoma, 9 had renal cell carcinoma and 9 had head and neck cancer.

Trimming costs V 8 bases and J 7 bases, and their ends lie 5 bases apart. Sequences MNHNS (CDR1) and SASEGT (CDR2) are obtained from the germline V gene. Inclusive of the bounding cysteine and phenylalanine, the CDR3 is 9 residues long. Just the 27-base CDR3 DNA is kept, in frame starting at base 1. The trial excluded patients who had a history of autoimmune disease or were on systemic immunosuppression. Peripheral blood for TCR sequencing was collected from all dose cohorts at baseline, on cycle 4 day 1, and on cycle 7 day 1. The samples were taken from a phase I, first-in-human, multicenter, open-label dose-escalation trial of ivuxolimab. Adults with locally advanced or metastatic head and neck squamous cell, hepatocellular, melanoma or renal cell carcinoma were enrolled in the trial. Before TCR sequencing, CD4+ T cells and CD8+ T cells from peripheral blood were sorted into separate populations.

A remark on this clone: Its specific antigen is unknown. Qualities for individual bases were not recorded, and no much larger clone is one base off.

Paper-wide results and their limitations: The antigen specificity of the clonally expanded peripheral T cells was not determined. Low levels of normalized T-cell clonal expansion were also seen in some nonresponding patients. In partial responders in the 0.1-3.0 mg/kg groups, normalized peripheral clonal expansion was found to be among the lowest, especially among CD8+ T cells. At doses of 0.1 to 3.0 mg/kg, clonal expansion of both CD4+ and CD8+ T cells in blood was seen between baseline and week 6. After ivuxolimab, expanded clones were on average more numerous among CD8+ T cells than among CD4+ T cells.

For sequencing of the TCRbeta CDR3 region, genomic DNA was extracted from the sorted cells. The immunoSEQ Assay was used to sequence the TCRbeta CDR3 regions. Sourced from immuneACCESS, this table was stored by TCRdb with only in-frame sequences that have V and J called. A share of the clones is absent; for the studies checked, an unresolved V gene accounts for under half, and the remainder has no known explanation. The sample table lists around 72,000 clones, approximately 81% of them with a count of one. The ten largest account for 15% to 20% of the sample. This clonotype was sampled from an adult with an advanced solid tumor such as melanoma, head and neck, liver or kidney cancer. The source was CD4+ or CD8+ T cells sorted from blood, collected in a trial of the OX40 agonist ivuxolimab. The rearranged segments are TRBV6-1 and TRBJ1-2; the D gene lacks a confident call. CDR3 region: CASGFGYTF. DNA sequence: TGTGCCAGCGGGTTTGGCTACACCTTC.